This T cell receptor beta chain was retrieved from a study of control samples from healthy donors and cancer patients. TCRdb keeps only in-frame clones here, not all; method: immunoSEQ multiplex PCR. Seen here are 150,000 to 200,000 clones, 70% to 90% observed once, and the top ten hold nearly 5%. The V end was cut by 0 bases, the J end by 0 bases, with 7 bases between. Looked up from germline, CDR1 is SGDLS and CDR2 is YYNGEE. The CDR3 extends over 15 amino acids. Sequenced material: blood. J is TRBJ2-1 and V is TRBV9; D may be TRBD2 (5 bases). The clonotype comes from a woman in her thirties in good health. The CDR3, as DNA: TGTGCCAGCAGCGTAGGGACTTTCTCCTACAATGAGCAGTTCTTC. Translating gives CASSVGTFSYNEQFF.